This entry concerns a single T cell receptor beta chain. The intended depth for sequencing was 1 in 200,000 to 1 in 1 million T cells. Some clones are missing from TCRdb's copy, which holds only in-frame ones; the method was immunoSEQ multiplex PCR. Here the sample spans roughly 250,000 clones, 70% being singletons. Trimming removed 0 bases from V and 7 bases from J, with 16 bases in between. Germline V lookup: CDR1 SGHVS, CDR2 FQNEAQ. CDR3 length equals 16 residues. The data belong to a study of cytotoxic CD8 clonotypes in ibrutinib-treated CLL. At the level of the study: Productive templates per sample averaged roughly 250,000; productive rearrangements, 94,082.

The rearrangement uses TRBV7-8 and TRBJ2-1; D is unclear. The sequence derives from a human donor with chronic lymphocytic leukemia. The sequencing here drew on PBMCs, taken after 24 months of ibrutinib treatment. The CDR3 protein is CASSLAPSGVWNEQFF. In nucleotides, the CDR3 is TGTGCCAGCAGCTTAGCACCTTCCGGAGTCTGGAATGAGCAGTTCTTC.